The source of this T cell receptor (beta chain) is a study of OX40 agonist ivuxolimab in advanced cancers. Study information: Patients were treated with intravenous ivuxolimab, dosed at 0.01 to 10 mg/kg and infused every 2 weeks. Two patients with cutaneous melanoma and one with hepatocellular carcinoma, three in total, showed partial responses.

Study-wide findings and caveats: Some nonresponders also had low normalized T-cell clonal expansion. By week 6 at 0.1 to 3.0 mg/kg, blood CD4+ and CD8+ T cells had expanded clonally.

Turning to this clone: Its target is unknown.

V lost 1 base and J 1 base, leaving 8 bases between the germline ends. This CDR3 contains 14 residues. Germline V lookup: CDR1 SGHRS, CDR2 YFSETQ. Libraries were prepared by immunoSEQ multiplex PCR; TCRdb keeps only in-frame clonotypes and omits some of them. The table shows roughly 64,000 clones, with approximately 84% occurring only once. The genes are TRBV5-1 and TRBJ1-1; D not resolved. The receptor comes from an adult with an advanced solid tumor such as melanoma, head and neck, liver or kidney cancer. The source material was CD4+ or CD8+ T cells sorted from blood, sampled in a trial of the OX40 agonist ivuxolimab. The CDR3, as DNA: TGCGCCAGCAGCTTGAGGGTCCCGAACACTGAAGCTTTCTTT. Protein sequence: CASSLRVPNTEAFF.